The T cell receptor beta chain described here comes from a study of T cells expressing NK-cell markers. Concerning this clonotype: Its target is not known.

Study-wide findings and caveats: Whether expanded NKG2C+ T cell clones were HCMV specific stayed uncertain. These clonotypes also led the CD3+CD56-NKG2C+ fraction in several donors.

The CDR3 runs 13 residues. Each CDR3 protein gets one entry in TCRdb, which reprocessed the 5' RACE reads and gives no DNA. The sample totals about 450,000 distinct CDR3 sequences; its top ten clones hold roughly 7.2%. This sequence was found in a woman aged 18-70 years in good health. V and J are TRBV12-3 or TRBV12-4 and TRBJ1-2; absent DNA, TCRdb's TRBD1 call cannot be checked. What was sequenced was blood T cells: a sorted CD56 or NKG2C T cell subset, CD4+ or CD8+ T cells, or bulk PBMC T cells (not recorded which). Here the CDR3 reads CASSPRGPYGYTF.